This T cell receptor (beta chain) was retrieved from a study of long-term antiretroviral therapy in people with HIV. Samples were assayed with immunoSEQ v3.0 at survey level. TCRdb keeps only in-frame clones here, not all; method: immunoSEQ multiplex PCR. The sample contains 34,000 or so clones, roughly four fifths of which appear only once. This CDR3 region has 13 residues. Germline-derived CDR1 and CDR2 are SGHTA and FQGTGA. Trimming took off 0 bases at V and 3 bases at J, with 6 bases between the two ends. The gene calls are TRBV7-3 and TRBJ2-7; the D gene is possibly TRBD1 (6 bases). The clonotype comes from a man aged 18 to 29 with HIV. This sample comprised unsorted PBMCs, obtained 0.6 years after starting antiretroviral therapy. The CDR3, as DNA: TGTGCCAGCAGCTTAACAGGGGGCTACGAGCAGTACTTC. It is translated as CASSLTGGYEQYF.